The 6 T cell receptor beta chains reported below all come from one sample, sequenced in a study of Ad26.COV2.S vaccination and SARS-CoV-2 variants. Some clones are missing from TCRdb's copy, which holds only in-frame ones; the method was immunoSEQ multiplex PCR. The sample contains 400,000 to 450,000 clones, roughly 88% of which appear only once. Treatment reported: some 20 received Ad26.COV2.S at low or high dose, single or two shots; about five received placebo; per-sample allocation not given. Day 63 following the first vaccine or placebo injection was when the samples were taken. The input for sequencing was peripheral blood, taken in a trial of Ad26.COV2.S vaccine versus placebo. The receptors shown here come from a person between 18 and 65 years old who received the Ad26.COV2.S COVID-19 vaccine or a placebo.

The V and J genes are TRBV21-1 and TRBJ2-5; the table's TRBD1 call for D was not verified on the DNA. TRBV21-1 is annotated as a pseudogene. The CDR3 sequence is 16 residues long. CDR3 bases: TGTGCCAGCAGCCTAAGGTCCGGACAGGGCAAAGAGACCCAGTACTTC. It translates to CASSLRSGQGKETQYF.

CDR3 amino acids: CASSLVARDTDTQYF. Here the CDR3 DNA reads TGTGCCAGCAGCTTAGTAGCGCGGGACACAGATACGCAGTATTTT. The J gene is TRBJ2-3, the V gene TRBV7-9, with D perhaps matching TRBD2 (6 bases). Germline-derived CDR1 and CDR2 are SEHNR and FQNEAQ (reference sequence). CDR3 size: 15 residues. V lost 1 base, J lost 2 bases, and 10 bases lay in between. The entire variable domain, with the rest obtained from reference TRBV7-9 and TRBJ2-3, is as follows: DTGVSQNPRHKITKRGQNVTFRCDPISEHNRLYWYRQTLGQGPEFLTYFQNEAQLEKSRLLSDRFSAERPKGSFSTLEIQRTEQGDSAMYLCASSLVARDTDTQYFGPGTRLTVL.

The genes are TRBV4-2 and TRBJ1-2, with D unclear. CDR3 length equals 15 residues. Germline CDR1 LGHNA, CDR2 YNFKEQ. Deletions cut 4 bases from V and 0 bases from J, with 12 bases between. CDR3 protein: CASSPRSASNYGYTF. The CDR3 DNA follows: TGTGCCAGCAGCCCTCGGTCGGCTTCTAACTATGGCTACACCTTC.

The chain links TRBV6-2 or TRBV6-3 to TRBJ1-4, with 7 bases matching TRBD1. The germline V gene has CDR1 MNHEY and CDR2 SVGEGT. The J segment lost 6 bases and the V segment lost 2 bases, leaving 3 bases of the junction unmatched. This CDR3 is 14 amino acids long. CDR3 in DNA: TGTGCCAGCAGTTACGGGGACAGACATGAAAAACTGTTTTTT. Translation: CASSYGDRHEKLFF.

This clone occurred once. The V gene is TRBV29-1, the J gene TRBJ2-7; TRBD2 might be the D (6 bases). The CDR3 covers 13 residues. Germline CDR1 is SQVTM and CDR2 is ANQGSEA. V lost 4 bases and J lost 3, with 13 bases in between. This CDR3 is CSVVLATLYEQYF. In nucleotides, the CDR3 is TGCAGCGTTGTCCTAGCGACACTCTACGAGCAGTACTTC.

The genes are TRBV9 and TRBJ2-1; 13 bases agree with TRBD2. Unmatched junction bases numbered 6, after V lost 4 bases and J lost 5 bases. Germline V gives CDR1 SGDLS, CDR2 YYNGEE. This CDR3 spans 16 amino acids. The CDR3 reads CASSPAGLAGNNEQFF. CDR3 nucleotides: TGTGCCAGCAGCCCAGCGGGACTAGCGGGGAACAATGAGCAGTTCTTC. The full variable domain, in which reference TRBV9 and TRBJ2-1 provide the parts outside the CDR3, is DSGVTQTPKHLITATGQRVTLRCSPRSGDLSVYWYQQSLDQGLQFLIQYYNGEERAKGNILERFSAQQFPDLHSELNLSSLELGDSALYFCASSPAGLAGNNEQFFGPGTRLTVL.